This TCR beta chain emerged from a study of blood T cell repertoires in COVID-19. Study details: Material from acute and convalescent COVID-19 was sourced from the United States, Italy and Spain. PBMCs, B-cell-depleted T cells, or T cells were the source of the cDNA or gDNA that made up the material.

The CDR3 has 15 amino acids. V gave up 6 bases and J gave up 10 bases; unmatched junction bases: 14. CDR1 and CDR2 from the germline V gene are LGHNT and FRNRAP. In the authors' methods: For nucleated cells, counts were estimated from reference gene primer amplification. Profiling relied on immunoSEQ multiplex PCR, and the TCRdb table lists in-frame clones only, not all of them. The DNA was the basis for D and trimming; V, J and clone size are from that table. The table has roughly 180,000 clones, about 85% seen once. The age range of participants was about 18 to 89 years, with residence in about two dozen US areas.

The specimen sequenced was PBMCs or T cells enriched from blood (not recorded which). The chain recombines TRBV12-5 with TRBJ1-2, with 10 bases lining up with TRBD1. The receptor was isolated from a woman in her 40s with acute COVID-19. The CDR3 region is CASGLGRDRGLAYTF. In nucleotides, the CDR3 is TGTGCTAGTGGACTCGGGCGGGACAGGGGCCTGGCCTACACCTTC.